This T cell receptor (beta chain) is drawn from a study of blood T cells in healthy people across ages. Study conclusions and caveats: Possibly confounding the expanded clonotype changes was the fact that donor CMV status was unknown. Older age went with lower TCR beta diversity per million T cells, in a roughly linear way. Long-lived and aged donors differed, with more naive CD4+ cells and higher diversity in the long-lived.

This clonotype was seen a handful of times. Its antigen is unidentified. This CDR3 has 13 amino acids. Trimming shortened V by 2 bases and J by 7 bases, and 9 bases separated the two germline ends. Looked up from germline, CDR1 is ENHRY and CDR2 is SYGVKD. Next came a second PCR, run for about 7 to 12 cycles, which used a sample-barcoded 5' primer along with a J-beta primer mix. TCRdb itself ran the 5' RACE reads through MiXCR, one entry per CDR3 protein. The data show hundreds of thousands of distinct CDR3 sequences, with roughly 43% seen just once and around 32% held by the top ten. The sequence was obtained from a man older than 75 in good health. The sequenced sample consisted of blood. The chain uses TRBV10-3 and TRBJ2-1; D uncertain. Here the CDR3 reads CAISEIIGNEQFF. The CDR3, as DNA: TGTGCCATCAGTGAGATCATTGGGAATGAGCAGTTCTTC.